These T cell receptor beta chains were read from a single sample in a study of T-cell memory formation after mild COVID-19. TCRdb redid the calling of the 5' RACE reads with MiXCR, one entry per CDR3 protein. The sample has over 350,000 distinct CDR3 sequences; roughly 26% are singletons. The sequenced sample was PBMCs or a T cell subset sorted from them (not recorded which). These TCRs come from an adult woman who had mild COVID-19 (a few samples of this study predate the infection). Cell type and time point are not known. The CDR3 runs from the conserved cysteine through the conserved F or W. The order of the fields is D gene, V gene, CDR3 protein. D genes are given only for firm matches.

TRBD1 TRBV7-2 CASSSGQALAKNIQYF
TRBD1 TRBV7-8 CASSLFRGRNEKLFF
. TRBV5-1 CASSLDRAHNEQFF
TRBD2 TRBV20-1 CSAGSTSGGLSYNEQFF
TRBD2 TRBV12-3/TRBV12-4 CASSRLAGGTGELFF
. TRBV5-5 CASSPASGSYEQYF
. TRBV24-1 CATSFGTNQETQYF
TRBD2 TRBV6-2/TRBV6-3 CASQGPGLAGRRTDTQYF
. TRBV7-2 CASSTLTRAQTNYGYTF
. TRBV15 CATSIRGGTDTQYF
TRBD2 TRBV7-2 CASSLTRTSGRGGEQFF
TRBD2 TRBV5-6 CASSSLALQPYNEQFF
. TRBV2 CASSGSSSGANVLTF
. TRBV27 CASSLSSTGELFF
TRBD1 TRBV7-6 CASSPPRDRGTGEQYF
. TRBV5-1 CASSSPLDALALSSYNEQFF
. TRBV6-1 CASSPSMTAYYGYTF
TRBD1 TRBV5-4 CASSLGQELIGYTF
. TRBV18 CASSRDKENNEQFF
. TRBV5-6 CASSSQQRGEQYF
TRBD1 TRBV20-1 CSAKKLGGRQGKNIQYF
. TRBV20-1 CSARDPGNSGPYEQYF
. TRBV25-1 CASSDRHAGELFF
. TRBV7-2 CASSLASQSSYNEQFF
. TRBV7-9 CASSLGGSPQYF
TRBD1 TRBV29-1 CSVGTDRVSYGYTF
. TRBV20-1 CSASARGGAFF
. TRBV7-9 CASSLGRTREGGTEAFF